This entry describes one T cell receptor (beta chain). The germline V gene encodes CDR1 LGHNT and CDR2 FRNRAP. The CDR3 loop spans 13 amino acids. V lost 3 bases to trimming and J lost 2 bases, with 6 bases between them. This sample was included in a study of shared clonotypes between healthy human individuals. Authors' methods: Filtering differed, since immunoSEQ gave only junction sequences and no quality scores. Sequencing was performed with immunoSEQ multiplex PCR; in TCRdb, only in-frame clones are kept and a portion is missing. V and J calls and clone size follow that table, whereas D and trimming were derived from the DNA. Counted here are over 1.5 million clones, 95% to 99% occurring once; the ten biggest clones make up about 0.45%.

The V call is TRBV12-5, the J call TRBJ2-3, with D unresolved. Input material: naive CD4+ T cells sorted from blood. Specified subset: CD45RA+ positively selected. The clonotype was recovered from a man younger than 45 in good health. The CDR3 protein is CASGFGTTDTQYF. The CDR3 region has the DNA TGTGCTAGTGGTTTCGGAACCACAGATACGCAGTATTTT.